The 13 T cell receptor beta chains listed next were all sequenced from one sample in a study of CD8 T cells in Susac syndrome. RNA in amounts of about 0.5 to 1 ug was reverse transcribed with random hexamers. TCRdb ran MiXCR on the immunoSEQ multiplex PCR reads and lists one entry per CDR3 protein. The sample lists about 150,000 distinct CDR3 sequences, less than 97% seen once, with 0.14% to 0.15% in the top ten. What was sequenced was CD8+ T cells from PBMCs. These receptors came from a human donor with multiple sclerosis.

The chain combines TRBV27 with TRBJ2-5; 7 nucleotides line up with TRBD2. CDR3 length: 13 amino acids. Germline CDR1 is MNHEY and CDR2 is SMNVEV (reference sequence). Trimming removed 4 bases from V and 5 bases from J; junction bases left unmatched: 4. The CDR3 reads CASSSVGGETQYF. The CDR3 DNA reads TGTGCCAGCAGTTCGGTGGGGGGGGAGACCCAGTACTTC.

This sequence joins TRBV30 and TRBJ2-1; 10 bases are a match to TRBD1. V lost 3 bases to trimming and J lost 8 bases; unmatched junction nucleotides: 7. Germline values: CDR1 GTSNPN, CDR2 SVGIG (reference sequence). There are 14 residues in the CDR3. This CDR3 reads CAWRGDRGLYEQFF. For the CDR3, the DNA is TGTGCCTGGAGGGGGGACAGGGGTCTTTATGAGCAGTTCTTC.

V and J are TRBV7-2 and TRBJ2-5, with D maybe TRBD2 (7 bases). With 8 bases removed from V and 3 bases from J, the gap between germline ends came to 10 bases. This CDR3 comprises 12 residues. Germline-derived CDR1 and CDR2 are SGHTA and FQGNSA. CDR3 coding DNA: TGTGCCAGCGAGGGGGGGGAAGAGACCCAGTACTTC. Protein product: CASEGGEETQYF. Filled out from reference TRBV7-2 and TRBJ2-5, the complete variable domain reads GAGVSQSPSNKVTEKGKDVELRCDPISGHTALYWYRQSLGQGLEFLIYFQGNSAPDKSGLPSDRFSAERTGGSVSTLTIQRTQQEDSAVYLCASEGGEETQYFGPGTRLLVL.

The rearrangement links TRBV27 to TRBJ2-7; 11 bases map to TRBD2. Germline V gene lookup returns CDR1 MNHEY and CDR2 SMNVEV (reference sequence). The J segment lost 3 bases and the V segment lost 6 bases, leaving 7 bases of the junction unmatched. The CDR3 has 15 amino acids. The CDR3 coding sequence is TGTGCCAGCAGGGATAGCGGGGGGGCACACTACGAGCAGTACGTC. This sequence encodes CASRDSGGAHYEQYV.

The gene calls are TRBV9 and TRBJ2-7, with 10 positions matching TRBD1. The CDR3 has 18 amino acids. Germline loops: CDR1 SGDLS, CDR2 YYNGEE. J was trimmed by 0 bases and V by 4 bases; bases with no gene match: 13. The CDR3 DNA reads as TGTGCCAGCAGCCCAGGCCTGGGGACAGGGGTACCCTCCTACGAGCAGTACTTC. Amino acid sequence: CASSPGLGTGVPSYEQYF. Filled out from reference TRBV9 and TRBJ2-7, the complete variable domain reads DSGVTQTPKHLITATGQRVTLRCSPRSGDLSVYWYQQSLDQGLQFLIQYYNGEERAKGNILERFSAQQFPDLHSELNLSSLELGDSALYFCASSPGLGTGVPSYEQYFGPGTRLTVT.

The chain has TRBV15 and TRBJ2-1; a possible D gene is TRBD2 (5 bases). The germline V gene has CDR1 LNHNV and CDR2 YYDKDF (reference sequence). This CDR3 has 13 amino acids. The V end was cut by 5 bases, the J end by 7 bases, with 12 bases between. The CDR3 DNA follows: TGTGCCACCAGCGCGAGGGTGGGTAATGAGCAGTTCTTC. Amino acids: CATSARVGNEQFF.

The chain employs TRBV19 and TRBJ1-2; D is perhaps TRBD1 (5 bases). V was clipped by 5 bases and J by 7 bases, with 11 bases between them. CDR1 is LNHDA and CDR2 is SQIVND in the germline V gene (reference sequence). The CDR3 is 12 amino acids. CDR3 residues: CASSGQGPGYTF. Here the CDR3 DNA reads TGTGCCAGTAGTGGCCAGGGACCTGGCTACACCTTC.

This clonotype was picked up one time. The CDR3 DNA follows: TGTGCCAGCAGCTTAACGGGCGCTAGCGGGGGGGAGGAGTTCTTC. Amino acid sequence: CASSLTGASGGEEFF. This chain links TRBV7-3 with TRBJ2-1; 12 nucleotides agree with TRBD2. Germline trimming cut 0 bases from V and 14 bases from J; bases unmatched to any gene: 8. The germline V gene encodes CDR1 SGHTA and CDR2 FQGTGA. The CDR3 runs 15 residues. Full variable domain (missing parts from reference TRBV7-3 and TRBJ2-1): GAGVSQTPSNKVTEKGKYVELRCDPISGHTALYWYRQSLGQGPEFLIYFQGTGAADDSGLPNDRFFAVRPEGSVSTLKIQRTERGDSAVYLCASSLTGASGGEEFFGPGTRLTVL.

The chain recombines TRBV5-6 with TRBJ2-7; 10 nucleotides match TRBD1. Germline CDR1 reads SGHDT; CDR2 reads YYEEEE. Trimming at V came to 4 bases and at J to 5 bases, leaving 9 bases not matched to a gene. The CDR3 consists of 15 residues. CDR3 sequence: CASSPRGTGAHEQYV. CDR3 nucleotide sequence: TGTGCCAGCAGCCCACGCGGGACAGGGGCCCACGAGCAGTACGTC.

A word on this clonotype: The junction departs from the called germline gene at one end, perhaps through a read error. The chain recombines TRBV29-1 with TRBJ1-2, with TRBD1 matching 8 bases. Germline V lookup: CDR1 SQVTM, CDR2 ANQGSEA. This CDR3 is built from 12 residues. CDR3 DNA sequence: TGCAGCGCCAAGGGACAGGACTATGCCTACACCTTC. This encodes CSAKGQDYAYTF.

The chain is built from TRBV29-1 and TRBJ1-1, with no clear D. The germline V and J ends were trimmed by 5 bases and 3 bases, with 13 bases remaining between them. CDR1 and CDR2 from the germline V gene are SQVTM and ANQGSEA. The CDR3 consists of 13 residues. The chain's CDR3 is CSVFRNGDTEAFF. CDR3 bases: TGCAGCGTTTTTCGGAATGGTGACACTGAAGCTTTCTTT.

This clonotype was picked up a small number of times. V and J are TRBV27 and TRBJ2-7, with D perhaps being TRBD1 or TRBD2 (5 bases each). V was cut by 3 bases and J by 3 bases, with 9 bases left in between. The CDR3 contains 13 residues. CDR1 and CDR2 from the germline V gene are MNHEY and SMNVEV (reference sequence). The chain's CDR3 is CASSFGADYEQYF. In nucleotides, the CDR3 is TGTGCCAGCAGTTTCGGGGCTGACTACGAGCAGTACTTC.

The chain recombines TRBV6-5 with TRBJ2-1; 8 bases align to TRBD2. In germline, CDR1 is MNHEY, CDR2 SVGAGI. The CDR3 contains 15 residues. V was clipped by 1 base and J by 4 bases; unmatched bases: 3. CDR3 in DNA: TGTGCCAGCAGTTACTTTGCGGGGGGTTACAATGAGCAGTTCTTC. It encodes CASSYFAGGYNEQFF.